The 20 T cell receptor beta chains in this list originate from one sample, sequenced in a study of shared clonotypes between healthy human individuals. Method: immunoSEQ multiplex PCR; TCRdb's copy keeps in-frame clones and lacks some. Of 600,000 to 800,000 clones in the sample, over 60% are singletons; the top ten hold around 1.7%. The source material was memory CD4+ T cells sorted from blood. Subset denoted: CD45RA-negative fraction. The receptors here all came from a woman under 40 in good health.

The V gene is TRBV28, the J gene TRBJ2-5; 7 positions match TRBD2. This CDR3 region has 15 residues. With 2 bases clipped from V and 4 bases from J, the junction kept 7 bases outside the gene matches. Germline V gene lookup returns CDR1 MDHEN and CDR2 SYDVKM. The CDR3 sequence: CASSLGGELRETQYF. The CDR3 DNA is TGTGCCAGCAGTTTAGGGGGGGAACTTCGAGAGACCCAGTACTTC.

This clone was counted between two and nine times. The sample has other DNA sequences that encode this CDR3 too. The chain couples TRBV25-1 to TRBJ2-5; D is possibly TRBD1 (6 bases). CDR1 and CDR2 (germline): MGHDK, SYGVNS. The CDR3 loop spans 14 amino acids. Trimming cost V 2 bases and J 3 bases, with 10 bases left between them. As DNA, the CDR3 is TGTGCCAGCAGTGAACTCAGGGGAAAAGAGACCCAGTACTTC. Translating it yields CASSELRGKETQYF.

The chain recombines TRBV6-6 with TRBJ2-1; no definite D call. V was pared by 4 bases and J by 10 bases, with 11 bases between. The CDR3 is 12 amino acids. Germline CDR1 is MNHNY and CDR2 is SVGAGI (reference sequence). For the CDR3, the DNA is TGTGCCAGCAGTTCCAGTATAGGAGAGCAGTTCTTC. Its protein is CASSSSIGEQFF.

This sequence joins TRBV5-1 and TRBJ1-2; 8 bases match TRBD1. Germline V gives CDR1 SGHRS, CDR2 YFSETQ. Unmatched junction bases numbered 6, after V lost 3 bases and J lost 8 bases. The CDR3 is 13 amino acids. This chain's CDR3 is CASSYGQGDGYTF. CDR3 in DNA: TGCGCCAGCAGCTACGGACAGGGAGACGGCTACACCTTC.

The rearrangement uses TRBV10-3 and TRBJ2-7; D ambiguous. Trimming stripped 4 bases from V and 0 bases from J, with 7 bases between. Germline V gives CDR1 ENHRY, CDR2 SYGVKD. The CDR3 covers 13 residues. The CDR3 is CAISGPYSYEQYF. DNA for the CDR3: TGTGCCATCAGTGGGCCCTACTCCTACGAGCAGTACTTC.

The CDR3 region is CASSLGTGPGNTIYF. The CDR3, as DNA: TGTGCCAGCAGCTTAGGGACAGGCCCTGGAAACACCATATATTTT. V gene TRBV7-7 combines with J gene TRBJ1-3, with 7 positions matching TRBD1. V lost 1 base, J lost 2 bases, and 2 bases stayed unmatched. Germline V lookup: CDR1 SSHAT, CDR2 FNYEAQ (reference sequence). The CDR3 is 15 amino acids.

CDR3 region: CASSPAQGGWNEQFF. As DNA, the CDR3 is TGTGCCAGCAGCCCCGCGCAGGGGGGATGGAATGAGCAGTTCTTC. The chain has TRBV28 and TRBJ2-1, with D possibly TRBD1 on 7 matching bases. Trimming pared 6 bases from V and 7 bases from J, leaving 19 bases between. The CDR3 length is 15 residues. Per the germline V gene, CDR1 is MDHEN and CDR2 is SYDVKM.

This sequence joins TRBV29-1 and TRBJ2-3; unclear D gene. CDR1 is SQVTM, CDR2 ANQGSEA, per germline. The CDR3 is 11 amino acids. Deletions cut 0 bases from V and 6 bases from J, with 4 bases between. The CDR3 DNA sequence: TGCAGCGTTGAAGATAGGGATACGCAGTATTTT. It encodes CSVEDRDTQYF.

This clone was seen only once. The chain employs TRBV6-5 and TRBJ1-1, with D hard to call. The ends were cut back, 6 bases at V and 11 bases at J, with 16 bases in the middle. Germline V gives CDR1 MNHEY, CDR2 SVGAGI. The CDR3 runs 12 residues. The CDR3 loop reads CASSQDWARAFF. CDR3 DNA: TGTGCCAGCAGCCAGGACTGGGCTCGGGCTTTCTTT.

The CDR3 DNA is TGTGCCAGCAGCACCCCGGGGGAGGCCCAGTACTTC. Protein: CASSTPGEAQYF. J is TRBJ2-5 and V is TRBV7-3, with a possible D match to TRBD2 (6 bases). V gave up 5 bases and J gave up 9 bases, with 13 bases separating them. Germline CDR1 is SGHTA and CDR2 is FQGTGA. CDR3 length equals 12 residues.

V is TRBV28 and J is TRBJ2-2, with TRBD2 matching over 8 bases. The V gene end was trimmed by 7 bases and the J gene end by 5 bases; junction bases not matched to a gene: 15. The CDR3 sequence is 17 residues long. Germline loops: CDR1 MDHEN, CDR2 SYDVKM. This CDR3 reads CASIGAMAGGETGELFF. CDR3 coding DNA: TGTGCCAGCATAGGGGCAATGGCGGGAGGAGAAACCGGGGAGCTGTTTTTT.

Only a few counts were recorded for this clone. This sequence joins TRBV18 and TRBJ2-5; possible D gene TRBD2, 6 bases. Deletions cut 2 bases from V and 5 bases from J, with 9 bases between. Germline V gene sequence: CDR1 KGHSH, CDR2 LQKENI. The CDR3 length is 13 residues. The CDR3 reads CASSPVGGETQYF. The CDR3 bases are TGTGCCAGCTCACCAGTCGGAGGGGAGACCCAGTACTTC.

This clone appeared a single time. The chain links TRBV5-1 to TRBJ2-1; TRBD1 matches at 7 bases. The trim removed 0 bases at V and 8 bases at J, leaving 5 bases unmatched. CDR1 and CDR2 from the germline V gene are SGHRS and YFSETQ. The CDR3 consists of 14 residues. The CDR3 nucleotides are TGCGCCAGCAGCTTGGGACAGGGTATGGATGAGCAGTTCTTC. Its protein product is CASSLGQGMDEQFF. Together with reference TRBV5-1 and TRBJ2-1, the CDR3 gives the full variable domain: KAGVTQTPRYLIKTRGQQVTLSCSPISGHRSVSWYQQTPGQGLQFLFEYFSETQRNKGNFPGRFSGRQFSNSRSEMNVSTLELGDSALYLCASSLGQGMDEQFFGPGTRLTVL.

The rearrangement uses TRBV10-2 and TRBJ2-5; TRBD1 is a possible D gene (6 bases). Trimming shortened V by 6 bases and J by 4 bases, and 15 bases separated the two germline ends. The length of the CDR3 is 14 residues. CDR1 is WSHSY, CDR2 SAAADI, per germline. The chain's CDR3 is CASRGAQGVETQYF. CDR3 nucleotides: TGCGCCAGCAGGGGGGCCCAGGGTGTAGAGACCCAGTACTTC.

V gene TRBV7-9 combines with J gene TRBJ2-2; D remains unclear. Between the trimmed V and J ends, which lost 5 bases and 9 bases, there was a span of 7 bases. This CDR3 contains 11 residues. Germline V gene sequence: CDR1 SEHNR, CDR2 FQNEAQ (reference sequence). This CDR3 is CASSIRRELFF. In DNA, the CDR3 is TGTGCCAGCAGCATCCGGAGGGAGCTGTTTTTT.

This rearrangement joins TRBV11-2 to TRBJ2-1; 8 bases are shared with TRBD1. The CDR3 is 14 residues long. The germline gives CDR1 SGHAT, CDR2 FQNNGV. The junction had 8 bases not matched to a gene; V was cut back by 5 bases and J by 8 bases. The DNA for the CDR3 is TGTGCCAGCAGCCTTACCGACAGGGGCCATGAGCAGTTCTTC. It codes for CASSLTDRGHEQFF.

V usage is TRBV2 and J usage is TRBJ1-3; 9 bases align to TRBD1. Germline assignment: CDR1 SNHLY and CDR2 FYNNEI. After removal of 8 bases from V and 3 bases from J, the junction contained 5 bases not matched to a gene. CDR3 length equals 14 residues. The chain's CDR3 is CASRDRVSGNTIYF. CDR3 sequence (DNA): TGTGCCAGCCGGGACAGGGTTAGTGGAAACACCATATATTTT. Full variable domain (missing parts from reference TRBV2 and TRBJ1-3): EPEVTQTPSHQVTQMGQEVILRCVPISNHLYFYWYRQILGQKVEFLVSFYNNEISEKSEIFDDQFSVERPDGSNFTLKIRSTKLEDSAMYFCASRDRVSGNTIYFGEGSWLTVV.

The CDR3 DNA is TGTGCCACCAGCAGACTTTCCGGGACTAGCGGAGATACGCAGTATTTT. It specifies CATSRLSGTSGDTQYF. V gene TRBV15 combines with J gene TRBJ2-3, with 11 bases aligning to TRBD2. The CDR3 has 16 amino acids. Germline assignment: CDR1 LNHNV and CDR2 YYDKDF (reference sequence). J gave up 5 bases and V 2 bases, and 6 bases lay outside the gene matches.

The genes are TRBV28 and TRBJ2-3, with 8 bases identical to TRBD1. CDR3 length: 16 amino acids. The germline V gene encodes CDR1 MDHEN and CDR2 SYDVKM. The V and J ends lost 4 bases and 3 bases, in that order; junction bases with no gene match: 9. CDR3 amino acids: CASSSFQGAETDTQYF. The CDR3 DNA sequence: TGTGCCAGCAGTTCCTTTCAGGGGGCTGAGACAGATACGCAGTATTTT.

V and J are TRBV28 and TRBJ2-3, with 11 bases that match TRBD1. This CDR3 contains 14 residues. With 7 bases clipped from V and 3 bases from J, the junction kept 3 bases outside the gene matches. CDR1 and CDR2 (germline): MDHEN, SYDVKM. CDR3 loop: CASTGQGGTDTQYF. The CDR3 nucleotides are TGTGCCAGCACGGGACAGGGGGGAACAGATACGCAGTATTTT.